Following are 27 T cell receptor beta chains from one sample sequenced in a study of cytomegalovirus exposure and HLA in healthy donors. PCR was performed using 60 Vbeta and 13 Jbeta primers. Sequencing was performed with immunoSEQ multiplex PCR; in TCRdb, only in-frame clones are kept and a portion is missing. The table shows under 250,000 clones, with around four fifths occurring only once. Sequenced material: PBMCs. The receptors originated from a boy aged 10-17 years in good health and CMV-seronegative.

This clone appeared a single time. The rearrangement links TRBV9 to TRBJ1-1, with 7 bases fitting TRBD1. V dropped 5 bases and J dropped 2; count of bases not matched to a gene: 3. The CDR3 is made up of 13 amino acids. Germline CDR1 reads SGDLS; CDR2 reads YYNGEE. The chain's CDR3 is CASRRDSNTEAFF. The CDR3 DNA sequence: TGTGCCAGCAGACGGGACAGTAACACTGAAGCTTTCTTT. The whole variable domain, remainder taken from reference TRBV9 and TRBJ1-1, is DSGVTQTPKHLITATGQRVTLRCSPRSGDLSVYWYQQSLDQGLQFLIQYYNGEERAKGNILERFSAQQFPDLHSELNLSSLELGDSALYFCASRRDSNTEAFFGQGTRLTVV.

In DNA form, the CDR3 reads TGTGCCAGCAGTTTAGATCGGGGATCCGGCACTGAAGCTTTCTTT. Its protein product is CASSLDRGSGTEAFF. The J gene is TRBJ1-1, the V gene TRBV27; no clear D gene. V was clipped by 2 bases and J by 4 bases, with 14 bases between them. The CDR3 totals 15 residues. The germline V gene encodes CDR1 MNHEY and CDR2 SMNVEV (reference sequence).

The CDR3 sequence is CAGSGLNTEAFF. The CDR3 region has the DNA TGTGCCGGTTCAGGGTTGAACACTGAAGCTTTCTTT. The chain uses TRBV19 and TRBJ1-1; possibly TRBD1 for D (5 bases). The CDR3 sequence is 12 residues long. Germline assignment: CDR1 LNHDA and CDR2 SQIVND (reference sequence). V lost 11 bases and J lost 0, with 10 bases in between.

The gene calls are TRBV9 and TRBJ2-3; 8 bases are a match to TRBD2. V lost 0 bases, J lost 2 bases, and 2 bases stayed unmatched. This CDR3 is built from 15 residues. The germline V gene has CDR1 SGDLS and CDR2 YYNGEE. CDR3 in amino acids: CASSVEAGVTDTQYF. The CDR3 DNA reads TGTGCCAGCAGCGTAGAAGCGGGGGTCACAGATACGCAGTATTTT.

In its sample, this clone was seen once. The chain is built from TRBV7-8 and TRBJ2-7; D may be TRBD2 (6 bases). Germline V gene lookup returns CDR1 SGHVS and CDR2 FQNEAQ. V was trimmed by 5 bases and J by 3 bases, leaving 14 bases between them. This CDR3 is 14 amino acids long. CDR3 amino acids: CASSAPGVYYEQYF. In nucleotides, the CDR3 is TGTGCCAGCAGCGCACCGGGAGTATACTACGAGCAGTACTTC.

This rearrangement joins TRBV2 to TRBJ2-1; D is perhaps TRBD1 (5 bases). This CDR3 comprises 15 residues. V was cut by 7 bases and J by 3 bases, with 16 bases left in between. Germline-derived CDR1 and CDR2 are SNHLY and FYNNEI. The CDR3: CASTQLQDFYNEQFF. CDR3 in DNA: TGTGCCAGCACCCAACTACAGGATTTCTACAATGAGCAGTTCTTC. The variable domain in full, completed from reference TRBV2 and TRBJ2-1, reads EPEVTQTPSHQVTQMGQEVILRCVPISNHLYFYWYRQILGQKVEFLVSFYNNEISEKSEIFDDQFSVERPDGSNFTLKIRSTKLEDSAMYFCASTQLQDFYNEQFFGPGTRLTVL.

The rearrangement links TRBV15 to TRBJ2-1; 10 bases fit TRBD1. Germline V lookup: CDR1 LNHNV, CDR2 YYDKDF (reference sequence). The CDR3 consists of 17 residues. V lost 5 bases to trimming and J lost 4 bases; unmatched junction nucleotides: 11. The CDR3 DNA sequence: TGTGCCACCAGCGCCAGGAACAGACAGGGGGCTTACAATGAGCAGTTCTTC. This codes for CATSARNRQGAYNEQFF.

The CDR3 loop is CASSYPPSGYTF. CDR3 bases: TGCGCCAGCAGCTACCCACCCAGTGGCTACACCTTC. V usage is TRBV5-1 and J usage is TRBJ1-2; D remains unclear. This CDR3 is 12 amino acids long. Per germline, CDR1 SGHRS and CDR2 YFSETQ. V dropped 3 bases and J dropped 7 bases, with 10 bases sitting between them.

This chain joins TRBV19 and TRBJ2-1, with TRBD1 identical over 7 bases. With V trimmed by 6 bases and J by 9 bases, 14 bases remained unmatched. CDR1 and CDR2 from the germline V gene are LNHDA and SQIVND (reference sequence). CDR3 length equals 15 residues. The CDR3 sequence: CASRHTGEPGCEQFF. DNA of the CDR3: TGTGCCAGTAGGCATACAGGGGAGCCGGGGTGTGAGCAGTTCTTC.

The V call is TRBV7-8, the J call TRBJ1-2; the D gene is possibly TRBD1 (6 bases). This CDR3 is built from 18 residues. Deletions cut 0 bases from V and 0 bases from J, with 17 bases between. CDR1 and CDR2 (germline): SGHVS, FQNEAQ. The CDR3 bases are TGTGCCAGCAGCTTAGCGGGGCAGGGGCCATCTTCTAACTATGGCTACACCTTC. Protein product: CASSLAGQGPSSNYGYTF.

V gene TRBV6-1 combines with J gene TRBJ1-1; D unclear. This CDR3 has 12 residues. Trimming stripped 2 bases from V and 9 bases from J, with 10 bases between. Germline V lookup: CDR1 MNHNS, CDR2 SASEGT. DNA for the CDR3: TGTGCCAGCAGTGAACTTCGGGGTAAAGCTTTCTTT. This translates into CASSELRGKAFF.

The chain is built from TRBV5-1 and TRBJ2-7, with TRBD2 as a possible D gene (5 bases). This CDR3 has 15 amino acids. Trimming removed 0 bases from V and 0 bases from J, with 10 bases in between. Germline CDR1 SGHRS, CDR2 YFSETQ. The CDR3 is CASSLGIASSYEQYF. CDR3 nucleotides: TGCGCCAGCAGCTTGGGAATAGCGAGCTCCTACGAGCAGTACTTC.

This clone was recorded a few times. The chain is built from TRBV5-1 and TRBJ2-1; no definite D call. Germline CDR1 reads SGHRS; CDR2 reads YFSETQ. Trimming shortened V by 0 bases and J by 5 bases, and 9 bases separated the two germline ends. The CDR3 sequence is 14 residues long. The CDR3 DNA follows: TGCGCCAGCAGCTTGGCCCCAGGAAACAATGAGCAGTTCTTC. This sequence encodes CASSLAPGNNEQFF.

The rearrangement joins TRBV30 to TRBJ1-1; the D is unclear. The germline V gene has CDR1 GTSNPN and CDR2 SVGIG (reference sequence). Trimming stripped 3 bases from V and 4 bases from J, with 12 bases between. The CDR3 totals 13 residues. CDR3 in amino acids: CAWREPGSTEAFF. CDR3 DNA: TGTGCCTGGAGGGAGCCCGGGTCCACTGAAGCTTTCTTT.

In DNA, the CDR3 is TGTGCCAGCAGCACTGAGGGTAGCGGGCTACGGGGACAGTTCTTC. Translation: CASSTEGSGLRGQFF. The chain carries TRBV11-2 and TRBJ2-1, with 7 bases lining up with TRBD2. CDR1 is SGHAT, CDR2 FQNNGV, per germline. Unmatched junction bases numbered 17, after V lost 5 bases and J lost 13 bases. The CDR3 runs 15 residues. Based on the CDR3 plus reference TRBV11-2 and TRBJ2-1, the full variable domain is EAGVAQSPRYKIIEKRQSVAFWCNPISGHATLYWYQQILGQGPKLLIQFQNNGVVDDSQLPKDRFSAERLKGVDSTLKIQPAKLEDSAVYLCASSTEGSGLRGQFFGPGTRLTVL.

CDR3 nucleotide sequence: TGTGCCAGCAGTACGCCGGGGGGCGGGGATACGCAGTATTTT. It is translated as CASSTPGGGDTQYF. The rearrangement uses TRBV27 and TRBJ2-3, with D possibly TRBD2 on 7 matching bases. Per germline, CDR1 MNHEY and CDR2 SMNVEV (reference sequence). This CDR3 has 14 amino acids. V was pared by 5 bases and J by 6 bases, with 15 bases between.

Notes on this clone: At one of its ends the junction is not consistent with the germline gene, which may arise from a read error. The CDR3, as DNA: TGTGCCTGGAGTGTAAACCCGGGACAGGGCCTCTATGGCTGCACCTTC. It codes for CAWSVNPGQGLYGCTF. The genes are TRBV30 and TRBJ1-2, with TRBD1 matching over 9 bases. Germline CDR1 is GTSNPN and CDR2 is SVGIG (reference sequence). This CDR3 contains 16 residues.

The chain employs TRBV19 and TRBJ2-5, with 8 positions matching TRBD2. Germline trimming cut 3 bases from V and 4 bases from J; bases unmatched to any gene: 4. Germline V CDR1 and CDR2: LNHDA, SQIVND (reference sequence). This CDR3 is 14 amino acids long. The CDR3 loop reads CASSIAGGTETQYF. The CDR3 bases are TGTGCCAGTAGTATCGCGGGGGGAACAGAGACCCAGTACTTC.

Written as DNA, the CDR3 is TGTGCCAGCAGCTACGAGGAAGATACGCAGTATTTT. Protein: CASSYEEDTQYF. The chain joins TRBV13 to TRBJ2-3, with D hard to call. Per the germline V gene, CDR1 is PRHDT and CDR2 is FYEKMQ (reference sequence). Between the trimmed V and J ends, which lost 4 bases and 5 bases, there was a span of 7 bases. The CDR3 is 12 amino acids.

The chain uses TRBV29-1 and TRBJ1-2; possibly TRBD1 for D (5 bases). The CDR3 runs 13 residues. The germline CDR1 and CDR2 sequences are SQVTM and ANQGSEA. V dropped 1 base and J dropped 4 bases, with 10 bases sitting between them. For the CDR3, the DNA is TGCAGCGTTGAAGGAGTCAGGGCCTATGGCTACACCTTC. Amino acids: CSVEGVRAYGYTF.

V gene TRBV11-3 combines with J gene TRBJ2-3, with TRBD2 identical over 8 bases. This CDR3 spans 15 amino acids. Germline trimming cut 3 bases from V and 3 bases from J; bases unmatched to any gene: 5. Germline V gene sequence: CDR1 SGHNT, CDR2 YENEEA. The CDR3 nucleotides read TGTGCCAGCAGCTTCGGGGGGGCCCGGACAGATACGCAGTATTTT. The encoded protein is CASSFGGARTDTQYF. The variable domain in full, with the rest retrieved from reference TRBV11-3 and TRBJ2-3, is EAGVVQSPRYKIIEKKQPVAFWCNPISGHNTLYWYLQNLGQGPELLIRYENEEAVDDSQLPKDRFSAERLKGVDSTLKIQPAELGDSAVYLCASSFGGARTDTQYFGPGTRLTVL.

The chain uses TRBV7-9 and TRBJ1-2, with D possibly matching TRBD1 (6 bases). The germline gives CDR1 SEHNR, CDR2 FQNEAQ (reference sequence). The CDR3 extends over 13 amino acids. V lost 5 bases and J lost 3, with 10 bases in between. The CDR3 protein is CASSPGVDYGYTF. CDR3 nucleotides: TGTGCCAGCAGCCCAGGGGTTGACTATGGCTACACCTTC.

The chain employs TRBV7-2 and TRBJ2-2; 12 bases match TRBD2. CDR1 and CDR2 from the germline V gene are SGHTA and FQGNSA. V gave up 4 bases and J gave up 4 bases; unmatched junction bases: 4. This CDR3 has 16 residues. The chain's CDR3 is CASSSLAGGGTGELFF. For the CDR3, the DNA is TGTGCCAGCAGCTCCCTAGCGGGAGGGGGCACCGGGGAGCTGTTTTTT.

The CDR3 bases are TGTGCCAGCAGCTCTAAACAGGCCTTCCACTACGAGCAGTACTTC. Its translation: CASSSKQAFHYEQYF. The chain is built from TRBV5-4 and TRBJ2-7; a possible D gene is TRBD1 (5 bases). Germline V gene sequence: CDR1 SGHNT, CDR2 YYREEE (reference sequence). V lost 3 bases and J 3 bases, leaving 16 bases between the germline ends. The CDR3 covers 15 residues.

This chain uses TRBV4-1 with TRBJ2-7; 9 bases map to TRBD1. The CDR3 is 15 amino acids. The V gene's germline CDR1 is MGHRA and CDR2 YSYEKL. Germline trimming cut 5 bases from V and 2 bases from J; bases unmatched to any gene: 7. CDR3 loop: CASSFRTGDPYEQYF. Here the CDR3 DNA reads TGCGCCAGCAGCTTTCGGACAGGGGACCCCTACGAGCAGTACTTC.

The V gene is TRBV4-2, the J gene TRBJ2-7; 10 bases are shared with TRBD2. V gave up 4 bases and J gave up 3 bases; unmatched junction bases: 6. The V gene's germline CDR1 is LGHNA and CDR2 YNFKEQ. This CDR3 has 15 residues. As DNA, the CDR3 is TGTGCCAGCAGCCTCACGCCTAGCGGGAGCTACGAGCAGTACTTC. This encodes CASSLTPSGSYEQYF.

The J gene is TRBJ2-3, the V gene TRBV6-1, with D possibly being TRBD2 (7 bases). Deletions cut 4 bases from V and 6 bases from J, with 17 bases between. CDR1 and CDR2 from the germline V gene are MNHNS and SASEGT. The CDR3 consists of 15 residues. The CDR3 sequence: CASSGSGGFYDTQYF. DNA for the CDR3: TGTGCCAGCAGTGGATCGGGGGGCTTTTATGATACGCAGTATTTT.